The sequence of this T cell receptor beta chain was determined in a study of shared clonotypes between healthy human individuals. TCRdb's copy holds only in-frame clones and misses some; the assay was immunoSEQ multiplex PCR. The table has about 1 million clones, roughly 80% seen once. The germline gives CDR1 SEHNR, CDR2 FQNEAQ (reference sequence). The ends were cut back, 6 bases at V and 4 bases at J, with 16 bases in the middle. This CDR3 is 14 amino acids long. The specimen sequenced was memory CD4+ T cells sorted from blood. Subset given: CD45RA-negative fraction. This chain connects TRBV7-9 to TRBJ2-7; tentative D call: TRBD1 (5 bases). This receptor was identified in a man aged 18-30 years in good health. CDR3 in DNA: TGTGCCAGCAGAAACCTACAGGAGAGGTACGAGCAGTACTTC. Amino acids: CASRNLQERYEQYF.